This T cell receptor (beta chain) was identified during a study of cytomegalovirus exposure and HLA in healthy donors. Germline-derived CDR1 and CDR2 are LGHNT and FRNRAP. The CDR3 consists of 15 residues. With V trimmed by 0 bases and J by 4 bases, 1 base remained unmatched. Turning to this clone: Its specificity is not known.

General study results and limits: As a later analysis revealed, most CMV-associated TCR beta chains appeared HLA-restricted.

Amplification used 60 Vbeta primers and 13 Jbeta primers. Generated by immunoSEQ multiplex PCR, the TCRdb table keeps only in-frame clones and is missing some. Of just over 200,000 clones in the sample, around 85% were seen once. This clonotype was sampled from a man aged 50-59 years in good health and CMV-seronegative. J is TRBJ2-2 and V is TRBV12-5; 8 bases are a match to TRBD1. The sample taken for sequencing was PBMCs. The CDR3: CASGLVTGGTGELFF. The DNA of the CDR3 is TGTGCTAGTGGTTTGGTTACAGGGGGCACCGGGGAGCTGTTTTTT.